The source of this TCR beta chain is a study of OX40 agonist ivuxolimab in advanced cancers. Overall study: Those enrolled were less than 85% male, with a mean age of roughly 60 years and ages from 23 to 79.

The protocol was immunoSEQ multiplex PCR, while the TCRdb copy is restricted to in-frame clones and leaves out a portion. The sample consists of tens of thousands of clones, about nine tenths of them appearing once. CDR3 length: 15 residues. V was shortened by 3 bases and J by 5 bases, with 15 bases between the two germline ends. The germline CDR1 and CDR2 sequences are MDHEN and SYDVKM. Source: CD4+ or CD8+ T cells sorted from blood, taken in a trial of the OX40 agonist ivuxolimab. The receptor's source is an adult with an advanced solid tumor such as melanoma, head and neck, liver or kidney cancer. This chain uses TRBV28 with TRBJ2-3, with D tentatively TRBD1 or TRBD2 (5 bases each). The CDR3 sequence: CASSFPGTKKDTQYF. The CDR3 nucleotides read TGTGCCAGCAGTTTCCCCGGGACCAAGAAAGATACGCAGTATTTT.